This TCR beta chain was captured by sequencing in a study of early T cells in non-severe SARS-CoV-2 infection. Across the study: Sequencing of unsorted whole blood was done on bulk RNA, leaving chains unpaired.

In the library, individual cDNA molecules carried attached unique molecular identifiers. MiXCR, run by TCRdb on the 5' RACE reads, gives a single entry per CDR3 protein. The top ten hold 20% to 25% of the sample, which has approximately 120,000 distinct CDR3 sequences, about 16% seen once. Whole-study findings and limits: Anti-spike CD8 specificities were favored by VDJdb matching, whose results missed private and CD4 specificities.

As regards this clonotype: The antigen remains undetermined.

The clonotype was recovered from an adult who was a healthcare worker with PCR-confirmed SARS-CoV-2 infection or an uninfected control (not recorded which). Sequenced: whole blood.

The DNA of the CDR3 is TGTGCCAGTAGTTTCCGGGACAGGGGGCGCGATGAAGCTTTCTTT. Translated, it gives CASSFRDRGRDEAFF. The V call is TRBV19, the J call TRBJ1-1; 12 bases line up with TRBD1. Losses at the gene ends were 5 bases for V and 7 bases for J; bases not matched to a gene: 8. The V gene's germline CDR1 is LNHDA and CDR2 SQIVND (reference sequence). CDR3 length: 15 amino acids.